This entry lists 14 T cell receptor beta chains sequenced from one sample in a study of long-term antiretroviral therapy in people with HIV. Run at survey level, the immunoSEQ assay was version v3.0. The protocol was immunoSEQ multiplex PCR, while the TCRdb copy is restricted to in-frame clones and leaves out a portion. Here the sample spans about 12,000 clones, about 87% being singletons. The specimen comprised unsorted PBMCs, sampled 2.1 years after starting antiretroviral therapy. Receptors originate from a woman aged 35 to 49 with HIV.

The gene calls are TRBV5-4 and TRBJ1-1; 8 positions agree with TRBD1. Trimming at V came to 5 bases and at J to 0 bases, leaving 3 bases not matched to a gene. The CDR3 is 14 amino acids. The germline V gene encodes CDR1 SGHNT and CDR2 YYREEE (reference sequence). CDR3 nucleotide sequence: TGTGCCAGCAGGAGGGACAGGTTGAACACTGAAGCTTTCTTT. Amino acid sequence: CASRRDRLNTEAFF. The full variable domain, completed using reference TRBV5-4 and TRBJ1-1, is ETGVTQSPTHLIKTRGQQVTLRCSSQSGHNTVSWYQQALGQGPQFIFQYYREEENGRGNFPPRFSGLQFPNYSSELNVNALELDDSALYLCASRRDRLNTEAFFGQGTRLTVV.

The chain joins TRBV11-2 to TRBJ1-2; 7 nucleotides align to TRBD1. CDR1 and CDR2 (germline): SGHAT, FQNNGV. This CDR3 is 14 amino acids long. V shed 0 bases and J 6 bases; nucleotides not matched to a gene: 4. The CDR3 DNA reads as TGTGCCAGCAGCTTAGATGGAGGGGGCGATGGCTACACCTTC. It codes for CASSLDGGGDGYTF.

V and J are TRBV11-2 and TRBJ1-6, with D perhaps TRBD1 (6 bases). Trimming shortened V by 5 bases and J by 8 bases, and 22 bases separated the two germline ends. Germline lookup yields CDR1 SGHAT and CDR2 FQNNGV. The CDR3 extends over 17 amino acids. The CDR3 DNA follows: TGTGCCAGCAGCGCCGACCCGGGACAACGGGCTCATTCACCCCTCCACTTT. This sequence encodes CASSADPGQRAHSPLHF. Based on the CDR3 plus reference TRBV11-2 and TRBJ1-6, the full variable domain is EAGVAQSPRYKIIEKRQSVAFWCNPISGHATLYWYQQILGQGPKLLIQFQNNGVVDDSQLPKDRFSAERLKGVDSTLKIQPAKLEDSAVYLCASSADPGQRAHSPLHFGNGTRLTVT.

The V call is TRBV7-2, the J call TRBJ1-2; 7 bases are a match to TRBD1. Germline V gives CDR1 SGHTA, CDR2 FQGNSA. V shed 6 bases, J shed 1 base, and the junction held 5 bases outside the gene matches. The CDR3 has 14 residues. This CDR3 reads CASRNRDSNYGYTF. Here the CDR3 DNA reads TGTGCCAGCAGAAATCGGGACAGTAACTATGGCTACACCTTC. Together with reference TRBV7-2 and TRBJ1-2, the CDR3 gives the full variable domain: GAGVSQSPSNKVTEKGKDVELRCDPISGHTALYWYRQSLGQGLEFLIYFQGNSAPDKSGLPSDRFSAERTGGSVSTLTIQRTQQEDSAVYLCASRNRDSNYGYTFGSGTRLTVV.

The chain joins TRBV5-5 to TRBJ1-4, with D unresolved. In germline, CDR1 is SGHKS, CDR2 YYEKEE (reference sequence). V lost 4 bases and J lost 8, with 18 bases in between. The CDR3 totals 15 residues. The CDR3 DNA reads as TGTGCCAGCAGCGCGGGAAGTCCGACTTTCGAAAAACTGTTTTTT. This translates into CASSAGSPTFEKLFF.

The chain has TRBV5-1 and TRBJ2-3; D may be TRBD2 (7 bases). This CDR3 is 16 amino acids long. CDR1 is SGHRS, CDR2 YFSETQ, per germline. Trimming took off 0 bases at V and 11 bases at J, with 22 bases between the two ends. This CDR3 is CASSLANEVGGRGQYF. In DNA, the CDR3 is TGCGCCAGCAGCTTGGCCAACGAGGTGGGGGGGCGAGGGCAGTATTTT.

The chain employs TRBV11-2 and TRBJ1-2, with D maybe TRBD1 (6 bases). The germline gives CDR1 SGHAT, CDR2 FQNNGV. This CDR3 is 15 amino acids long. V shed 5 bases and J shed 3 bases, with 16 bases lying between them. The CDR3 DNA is TGTGCCAGCAGCCCACACACAGGGTTCGACTATGGCTACACCTTC. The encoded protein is CASSPHTGFDYGYTF.

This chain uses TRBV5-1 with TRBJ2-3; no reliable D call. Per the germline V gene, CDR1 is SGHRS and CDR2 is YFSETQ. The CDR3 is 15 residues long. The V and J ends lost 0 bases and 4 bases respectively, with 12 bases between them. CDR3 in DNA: TGCGCCAGCAGCTTGGGTTTAGACGTATCAGATACGCAGTATTTT. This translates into CASSLGLDVSDTQYF. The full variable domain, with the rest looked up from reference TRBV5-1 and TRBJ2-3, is KAGVTQTPRYLIKTRGQQVTLSCSPISGHRSVSWYQQTPGQGLQFLFEYFSETQRNKGNFPGRFSGRQFSNSRSEMNVSTLELGDSALYLCASSLGLDVSDTQYFGPGTRLTVL.

CDR3 region: CAISETMQGRTRWQYF. CDR3 DNA sequence: TGTGCCATCAGTGAGACCATGCAGGGGCGTACCAGGTGGCAGTACTTC. The chain has TRBV10-3 and TRBJ2-7; tentative D call: TRBD1 (6 bases). V lost 2 bases and J 9 bases, leaving 23 bases between the germline ends. The CDR3 is made up of 16 amino acids. Germline CDR1 and CDR2: ENHRY and SYGVKD.

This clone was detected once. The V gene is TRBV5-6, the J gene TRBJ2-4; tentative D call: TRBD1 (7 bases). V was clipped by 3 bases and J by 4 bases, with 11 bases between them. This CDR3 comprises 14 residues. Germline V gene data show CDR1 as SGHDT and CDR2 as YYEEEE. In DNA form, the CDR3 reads TGTGCCAGCAGCTCACAGGGGAGGAAAAACATTCAGTACTTC. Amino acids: CASSSQGRKNIQYF. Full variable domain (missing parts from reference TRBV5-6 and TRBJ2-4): DAGVTQSPTHLIKTRGQQVTLRCSPKSGHDTVSWYQQALGQGPQFIFQYYEEEERQRGNFPDRFSGHQFPNYSSELNVNALLLGDSALYLCASSSQGRKNIQYFGAGTRLSVL.

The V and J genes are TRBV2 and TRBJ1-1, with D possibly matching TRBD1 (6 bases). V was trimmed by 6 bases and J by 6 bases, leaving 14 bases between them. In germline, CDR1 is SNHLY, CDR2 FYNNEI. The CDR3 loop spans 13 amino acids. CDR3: CASRKDQGPEAFF. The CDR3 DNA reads TGTGCCAGCAGGAAGGACCAGGGGCCTGAAGCTTTCTTT.

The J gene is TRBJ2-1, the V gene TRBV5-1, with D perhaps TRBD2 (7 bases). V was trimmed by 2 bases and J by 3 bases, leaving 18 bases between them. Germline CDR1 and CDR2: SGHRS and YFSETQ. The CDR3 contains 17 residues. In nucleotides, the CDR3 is TGCGCCAGCAGCTTACCTTTGGGGGGGGGCCACTACAATGAGCAGTTCTTC. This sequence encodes CASSLPLGGGHYNEQFF.

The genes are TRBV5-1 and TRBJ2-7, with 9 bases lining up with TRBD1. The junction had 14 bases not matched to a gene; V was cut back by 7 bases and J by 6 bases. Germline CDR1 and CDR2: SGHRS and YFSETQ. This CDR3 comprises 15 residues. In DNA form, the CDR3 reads TGCGCCAGCTCCCGCCGGGGACAGGGACACGCCGAGCAGTACTTC. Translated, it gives CASSRRGQGHAEQYF. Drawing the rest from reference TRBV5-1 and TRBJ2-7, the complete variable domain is KAGVTQTPRYLIKTRGQQVTLSCSPISGHRSVSWYQQTPGQGLQFLFEYFSETQRNKGNFPGRFSGRQFSNSRSEMNVSTLELGDSALYLCASSRRGQGHAEQYFGPGTRLTVT.

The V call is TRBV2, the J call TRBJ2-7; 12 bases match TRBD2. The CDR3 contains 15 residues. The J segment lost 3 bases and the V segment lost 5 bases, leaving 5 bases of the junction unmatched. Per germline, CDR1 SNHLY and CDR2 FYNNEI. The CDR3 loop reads CASSLRTSGNYEQYF. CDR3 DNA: TGTGCCAGCAGTCTTCGGACTAGCGGGAACTACGAGCAGTACTTC.